The 2 T cell receptor beta chains below come from one sample, sequenced in a study of blood T cell repertoires in COVID-19. Only in-frame clones appear in the TCRdb table, and some are missing; sequencing was by immunoSEQ multiplex PCR. The sample records about 150,000 clones, around 87% being singletons. The material sequenced was peripheral blood. The receptors derive from a woman aged 45-60 years with active or convalescent COVID-19.

The chain links TRBV4-1 to TRBJ2-2; TRBD1 matches 8 bases. Unmatched junction bases numbered 9, after V lost 4 bases and J lost 5 bases. Germline values: CDR1 MGHRA, CDR2 YSYEKL. The CDR3 is 16 residues long. Written as DNA, the CDR3 is TGCGCCAGCAGCCCAAAGACAGGGGTAGGAACCGGGGAGCTGTTTTTT. It yields the protein CASSPKTGVGTGELFF.

The chain couples TRBV5-1 to TRBJ1-3; 9 nucleotides agree with TRBD1. CDR3 length equals 14 residues. J was trimmed by 9 bases and V by 0 bases; bases with no gene match: 4. Germline V CDR1 and CDR2: SGHRS, YFSETQ. CDR3 DNA sequence: TGCGCCAGCAGCTTGGTGGGGACAGGGTCCACCATATATTTT. It encodes CASSLVGTGSTIYF.